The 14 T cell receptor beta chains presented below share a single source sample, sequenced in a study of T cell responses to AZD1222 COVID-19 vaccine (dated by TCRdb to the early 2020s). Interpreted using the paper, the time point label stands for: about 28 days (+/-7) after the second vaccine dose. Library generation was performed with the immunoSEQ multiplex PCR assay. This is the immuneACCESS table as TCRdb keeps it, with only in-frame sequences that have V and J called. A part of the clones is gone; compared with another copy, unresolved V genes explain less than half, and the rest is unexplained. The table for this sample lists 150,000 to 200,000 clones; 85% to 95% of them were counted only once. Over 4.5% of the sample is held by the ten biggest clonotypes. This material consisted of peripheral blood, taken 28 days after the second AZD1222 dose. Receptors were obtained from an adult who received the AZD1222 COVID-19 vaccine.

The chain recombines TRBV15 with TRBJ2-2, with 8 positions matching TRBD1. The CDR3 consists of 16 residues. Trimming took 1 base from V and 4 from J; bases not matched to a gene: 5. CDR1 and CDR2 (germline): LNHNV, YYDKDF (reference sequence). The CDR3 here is CATSRGQGAVTGELFF. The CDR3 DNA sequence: TGTGCCACCAGCAGAGGCCAGGGGGCCGTCACCGGGGAGCTGTTTTTT.

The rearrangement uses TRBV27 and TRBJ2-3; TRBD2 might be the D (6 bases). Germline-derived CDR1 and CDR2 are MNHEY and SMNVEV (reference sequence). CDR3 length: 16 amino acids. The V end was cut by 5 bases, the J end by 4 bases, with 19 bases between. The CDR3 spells CASSPLRDGGADTQYF. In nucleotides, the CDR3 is TGTGCCAGCAGTCCCCTCAGGGACGGGGGAGCAGATACGCAGTATTTT.

The CDR3 reads CASSAYFGTEQETQYF. In DNA form, the CDR3 reads TGTGCCAGCAGTGCATACTTCGGGACGGAACAAGAGACCCAGTACTTC. The chain uses TRBV6-2 or TRBV6-3 and TRBJ2-5; either TRBD1 or TRBD2 may supply D (5 bases each). The germline V gene encodes CDR1 MNHEY and CDR2 SVGEGT. This CDR3 is 16 amino acids long. V lost 5 bases to trimming and J lost 2 bases, with 18 bases between them.

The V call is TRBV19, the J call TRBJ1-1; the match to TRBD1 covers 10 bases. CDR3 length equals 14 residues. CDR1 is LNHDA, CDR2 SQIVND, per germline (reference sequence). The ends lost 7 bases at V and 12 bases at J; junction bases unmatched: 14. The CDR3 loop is CASKPQTGGSRTFF. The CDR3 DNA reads TGTGCCAGTAAACCCCAGACAGGGGGCTCGAGGACTTTCTTT. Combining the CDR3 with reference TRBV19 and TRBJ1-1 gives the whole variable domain DGGITQSPKYLFRKEGQNVTLSCEQNLNHDAMYWYRQDPGQGLRLIYYSQIVNDFQKGDIAEGYSVSREKKESFPLTVTSAQKNPTAFYLCASKPQTGGSRTFFGQGTRLTVV.

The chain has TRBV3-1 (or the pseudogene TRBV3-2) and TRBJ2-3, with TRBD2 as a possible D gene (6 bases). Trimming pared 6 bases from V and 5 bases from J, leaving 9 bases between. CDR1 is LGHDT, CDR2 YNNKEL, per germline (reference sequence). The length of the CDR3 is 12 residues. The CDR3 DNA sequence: TGTGCCAGCAGGGGACTCGTAGATACGCAGTATTTT. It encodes CASRGLVDTQYF.

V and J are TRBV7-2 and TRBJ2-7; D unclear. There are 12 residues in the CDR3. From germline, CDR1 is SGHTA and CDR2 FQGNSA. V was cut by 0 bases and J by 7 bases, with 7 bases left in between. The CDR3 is CASSLARLEQYF. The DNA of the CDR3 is TGTGCCAGCAGCTTAGCGCGGCTAGAGCAGTACTTC.

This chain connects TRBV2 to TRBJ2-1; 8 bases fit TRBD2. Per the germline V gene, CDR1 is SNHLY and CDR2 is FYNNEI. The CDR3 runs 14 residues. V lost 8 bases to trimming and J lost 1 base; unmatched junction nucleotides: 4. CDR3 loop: CASRSGGSYNEQFF. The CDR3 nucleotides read TGTGCCAGCCGCAGCGGGGGATCCTACAATGAGCAGTTCTTC.

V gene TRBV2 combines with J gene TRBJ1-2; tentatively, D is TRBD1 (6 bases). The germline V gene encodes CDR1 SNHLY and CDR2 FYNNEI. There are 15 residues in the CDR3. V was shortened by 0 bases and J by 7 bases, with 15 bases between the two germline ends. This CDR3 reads CASSEALSRGGGYTF. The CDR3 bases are TGTGCCAGCAGTGAAGCGCTTAGCCGAGGGGGTGGCTACACCTTC.

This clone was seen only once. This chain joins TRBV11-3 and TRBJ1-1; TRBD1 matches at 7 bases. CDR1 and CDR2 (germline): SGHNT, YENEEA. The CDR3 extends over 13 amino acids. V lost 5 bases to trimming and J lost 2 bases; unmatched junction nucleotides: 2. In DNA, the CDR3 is TGTGCCAGCAGCCGGACAGGCAACACTGAAGCTTTCTTT. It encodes CASSRTGNTEAFF.

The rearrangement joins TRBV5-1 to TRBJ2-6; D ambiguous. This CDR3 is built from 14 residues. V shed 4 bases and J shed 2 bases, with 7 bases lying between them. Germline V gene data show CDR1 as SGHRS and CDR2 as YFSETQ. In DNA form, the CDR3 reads TGCGCCAGCAGCCCCGCGACTGGGGCCAACGTCCTGACTTTC. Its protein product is CASSPATGANVLTF.

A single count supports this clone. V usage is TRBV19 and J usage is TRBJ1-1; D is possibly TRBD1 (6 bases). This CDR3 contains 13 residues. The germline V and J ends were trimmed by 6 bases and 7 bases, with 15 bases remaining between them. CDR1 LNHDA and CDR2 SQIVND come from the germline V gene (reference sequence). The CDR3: CASSQGTASEAFF. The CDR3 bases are TGTGCCAGTAGCCAGGGGACGGCAAGTGAAGCTTTCTTT.

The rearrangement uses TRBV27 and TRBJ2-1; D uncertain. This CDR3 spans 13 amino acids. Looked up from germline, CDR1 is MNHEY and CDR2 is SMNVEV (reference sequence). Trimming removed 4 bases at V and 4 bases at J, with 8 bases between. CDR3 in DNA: TGTGCCAGCAGTTGGGCAAGATACAATGAGCAGTTCTTC. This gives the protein CASSWARYNEQFF.

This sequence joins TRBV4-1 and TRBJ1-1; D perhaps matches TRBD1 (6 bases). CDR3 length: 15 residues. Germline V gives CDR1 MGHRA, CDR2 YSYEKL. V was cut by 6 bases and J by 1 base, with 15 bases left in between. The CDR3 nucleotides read TGCGCCAGCAGGCGTCGGGACATAACGAACACTGAAGCTTTCTTT. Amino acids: CASRRRDITNTEAFF.

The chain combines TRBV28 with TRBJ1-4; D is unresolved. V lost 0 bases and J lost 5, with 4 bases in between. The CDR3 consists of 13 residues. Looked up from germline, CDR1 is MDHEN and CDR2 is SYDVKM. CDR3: CASSLWENEKLFF. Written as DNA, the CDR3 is TGTGCCAGCAGTTTATGGGAGAATGAAAAACTGTTTTTT.